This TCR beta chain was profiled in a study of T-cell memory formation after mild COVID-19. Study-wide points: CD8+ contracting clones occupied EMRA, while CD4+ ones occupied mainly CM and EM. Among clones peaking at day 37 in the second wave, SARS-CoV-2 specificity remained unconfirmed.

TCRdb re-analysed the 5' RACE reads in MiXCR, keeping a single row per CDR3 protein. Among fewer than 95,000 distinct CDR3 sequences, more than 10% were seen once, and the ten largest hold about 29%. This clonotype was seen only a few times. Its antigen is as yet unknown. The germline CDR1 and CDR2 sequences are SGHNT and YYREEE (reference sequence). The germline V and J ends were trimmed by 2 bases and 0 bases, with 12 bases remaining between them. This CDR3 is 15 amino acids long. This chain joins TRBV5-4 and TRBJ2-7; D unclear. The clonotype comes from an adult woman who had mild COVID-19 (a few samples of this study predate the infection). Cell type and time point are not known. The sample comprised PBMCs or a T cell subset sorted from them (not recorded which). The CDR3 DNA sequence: TGTGCCAGCAGCTTAGAAAATAATCCCTCCTACGAGCAGTACTTC. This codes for CASSLENNPSYEQYF.